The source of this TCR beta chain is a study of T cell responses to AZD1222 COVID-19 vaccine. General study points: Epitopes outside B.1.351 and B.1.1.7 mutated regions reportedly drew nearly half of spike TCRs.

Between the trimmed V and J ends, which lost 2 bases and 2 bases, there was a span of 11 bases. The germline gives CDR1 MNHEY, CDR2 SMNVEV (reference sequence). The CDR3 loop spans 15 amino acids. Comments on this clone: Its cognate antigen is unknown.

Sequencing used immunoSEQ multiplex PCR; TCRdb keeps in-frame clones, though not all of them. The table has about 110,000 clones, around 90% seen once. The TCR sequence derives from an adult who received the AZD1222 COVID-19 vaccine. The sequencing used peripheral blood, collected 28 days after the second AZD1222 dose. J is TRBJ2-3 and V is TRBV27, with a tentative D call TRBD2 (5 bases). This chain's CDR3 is CASSLLARSTDTQYF. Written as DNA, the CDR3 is TGTGCCAGCAGTTTACTAGCTCGGTCCACAGATACGCAGTATTTT.